One and the same sample provided the 6 T cell receptor beta chains below, sequenced in a study of technical replicates of blood from a handful of donors. TCRdb's table, derived via immunoSEQ multiplex PCR, lists solely in-frame clones and lacks some. Of 75,000 to 85,000 clones listed, around four fifths were seen once; the top ten hold roughly 4%. The sample consisted of PBMCs. The receptors were gathered from a human donor in good health. Some clones in this sample may be carry-over from other donors' samples.

This clone occurred once. The CDR3 sequence: CASSFGRGDTEAFF. The DNA of the CDR3 is TGTGCCAGCAGCTTTGGACGGGGGGACACTGAAGCTTTCTTT. J is TRBJ1-1 and V is TRBV7-6; tentatively, D is TRBD1 (5 bases). CDR1 SGHVS and CDR2 FNYEAQ come from the germline V gene. The V end was cut by 3 bases, the J end by 3 bases, with 11 bases between. The CDR3 has 14 amino acids.

The CDR3 coding sequence is TGTGCCAGCTCACCGGGAGCATCTGGAAACACCATATATTTT. Amino acid sequence: CASSPGASGNTIYF. This chain joins TRBV18 and TRBJ1-3; D is uncertain. V was trimmed by 3 bases and J by 1 base, leaving 7 bases between them. CDR1 is KGHSH and CDR2 is LQKENI in the germline V gene. The CDR3 loop spans 14 amino acids.

Concerning this clone: At one end, the junction sequence differs from germline, possibly due to a read error. The V and J genes are TRBV5-4 and TRBJ2-1; weak D call: TRBD2 (6 bases). Germline V gives CDR1 SGHNT, CDR2 YYREEE (reference sequence). The CDR3 spans 16 residues. The CDR3 DNA follows: TGCGCCAGCAGCCAAGATAGGGCGGGGACTTACAATGAGCAGTTCTTC. Translated, it gives CASSQDRAGTYNEQFF.

V is TRBV30 and J is TRBJ1-6, with D uncertain. Between the trimmed V and J ends, which lost 1 base and 13 bases, there was a span of 11 bases. The CDR3 covers 12 residues. Germline lookup yields CDR1 GTSNPN and CDR2 SVGIG (reference sequence). This CDR3 is CAWSEAPDPLHF. The CDR3 DNA reads as TGTGCCTGGAGTGAAGCGCCTGATCCCCTCCACTTT.

J is TRBJ2-7 and V is TRBV7-8; D not certain. The CDR3 consists of 13 residues. Germline CDR1 reads SGHVS; CDR2 reads FQNEAQ. V shed 5 bases and J shed 3 bases, with 11 bases lying between them. The chain's CDR3 is CASSPGRNYEQYF. The CDR3 coding sequence is TGTGCCAGCAGCCCGGGTCGAAACTACGAGCAGTACTTC.

The chain has TRBV30 and TRBJ2-1, with TRBD2 as a possible D gene (6 bases). The CDR3 consists of 14 residues. Germline loops: CDR1 GTSNPN, CDR2 SVGIG (reference sequence). The germline V and J ends were trimmed by 7 bases and 0 bases, with 13 bases remaining between them. The CDR3 DNA follows: TGTGCCTCCTCTGACGGGAGCTCCTACAATGAGCAGTTCTTC. Translation: CASSDGSSYNEQFF.